The T cell receptor (beta chain) under discussion was sequenced for a study of memory CD4+ T cells and cytomegalovirus serostatus. Between the trimmed V and J ends, which lost 1 base and 4 bases, there was a span of 10 bases. The length of the CDR3 is 15 residues. Germline V CDR1 and CDR2: LNHDA, SQIVND (reference sequence). With respect to this clone: Its antigen is not identified.

Whole-study results and caveats: Suggested: most of the CMV-linked TCR signature lies in CD4+ memory cells. CMV serostatus prediction reached median AUC 0.95, or 0.91 with US-trained model.

Repertoires were generated with immunoSEQ multiplex PCR, while TCRdb's copy carries only in-frame clones and drops some. The sample holds about 29,000 clones, around 80% seen once. The sort gate was single viable CD3+CD4+CD8-CD45RO+ cells for memory CD4+ T cells. CD4+ T cells were isolated by positive magnetic selection. V usage is TRBV19 and J usage is TRBJ2-2, with D possibly being TRBD1 (6 bases). This sequence was found in an adult in good health and CMV-seronegative. The source material was memory CD4+ T cells from blood. The CDR3 loop reads CASSIAQGSTGELFF. For the CDR3, the DNA is TGTGCCAGTAGTATAGCTCAGGGGAGCACCGGGGAGCTGTTTTTT. The whole variable domain, filled in from reference TRBV19 and TRBJ2-2, reads DGGITQSPKYLFRKEGQNVTLSCEQNLNHDAMYWYRQDPGQGLRLIYYSQIVNDFQKGDIAEGYSVSREKKESFPLTVTSAQKNPTAFYLCASSIAQGSTGELFFGEGSRLTVL.